The next 23 T cell receptor beta chains were all read from a single sample in a study of vaccination and CD4 T cells after COVID-19. The treatment here: approximately 9-day PBMC culture with coronavirus spike peptide pools or control peptides (ViraFEST assay). These receptors have no known antigen. Cultured CD4+ T cell DNA was sequenced using the Oncomine TCR Beta short-read assay. One entry per CDR3 protein, called by TCRdb with MiXCR from the PCR reads. The table shows 12,000 or so distinct CDR3 sequences, with 50% occurring only once. The source material was CD4+ T cells from blood, cultured in vitro. The source of these receptors is a human donor who had recovered from COVID-19.

This clonotype was detected a few times. Here the CDR3 DNA reads TGTGCCAGCAGTTCACCCCCCGGGGCTGTCACCTCCTACGAGCAGTACTTC. It is translated as CASSSPPGAVTSYEQYF. The J gene is TRBJ2-7, the V gene TRBV28; D tentatively reads TRBD1 or TRBD2 (5 bases each). V dropped 4 bases and J dropped 0 bases, with 19 bases sitting between them. CDR1 and CDR2 from the germline V gene are MDHEN and SYDVKM. The CDR3 is made up of 17 amino acids. Full variable domain (rest looked up from reference TRBV28 and TRBJ2-7): DVKVTQSSRYLVKRTGEKVFLECVQDMDHENMFWYRQDPGLGLRLIYFSYDVKMKEKGDIPEGYSVSREKKERFSLILESASTNQTSMYLCASSSPPGAVTSYEQYFGPGTRLTVT.

The chain combines TRBV9 with TRBJ2-1; D not resolved. The V gene's germline CDR1 is SGDLS and CDR2 YYNGEE. V was shortened by 0 bases and J by 0 bases, with 10 bases between the two germline ends. The CDR3 is 16 residues long. The CDR3, as DNA: TGTGCCAGCAGCGTAGAATCGGATCCCTCCTACAATGAGCAGTTCTTC. This gives the protein CASSVESDPSYNEQFF.

The chain carries TRBV18 and TRBJ2-3, with TRBD1 as a possible D gene (6 bases). Germline values: CDR1 KGHSH, CDR2 LQKENI. The CDR3 totals 14 residues. V dropped 3 bases and J dropped 7 bases, with 14 bases sitting between them. The CDR3 region is CASSPNRESHTQYF. In nucleotides, the CDR3 is TGTGCCAGCTCACCTAACAGGGAATCCCATACGCAGTATTTT.

This clonotype was seen only a few times. The rearrangement joins TRBV20-1 to TRBJ1-2; D call uncertain. The CDR3 has 12 amino acids. Per germline, CDR1 DFQATT and CDR2 SNEGSKA (reference sequence). V was trimmed by 6 bases and J by 5 bases, leaving 13 bases between them. This CDR3 is CSARRSPYGYTF. The CDR3 nucleotides are TGCAGTGCGAGACGGTCGCCTTATGGCTACACCTTC.

This chain uses TRBV2 with TRBJ1-2; D not certain. Germline lookup yields CDR1 SNHLY and CDR2 FYNNEI. V dropped 6 bases and J dropped 8 bases, with 10 bases sitting between them. There are 11 residues in the CDR3. CDR3 residues: CASRRNGGYTF. CDR3 DNA: TGTGCCAGCAGGAGGAATGGCGGCTACACCTTC.

The V call is TRBV6-5, the J call TRBJ2-2, with 7 bases matching TRBD1. CDR3 length: 15 amino acids. Germline trimming cut 2 bases from V and 1 base from J; bases unmatched to any gene: 1. Germline lookup yields CDR1 MNHEY and CDR2 SVGAGI. CDR3 in amino acids: CASSYRTGNTGELFF. As DNA, the CDR3 is TGTGCCAGCAGTTACAGGACAGGGAACACCGGGGAGCTGTTTTTT.

This clonotype was seen a handful of times. The J gene is TRBJ1-3, the V gene TRBV11-1, with TRBD1 matching over 9 bases. Germline CDR1 reads SGHAT; CDR2 reads FQDESV (reference sequence). After removal of 5 bases from V and 4 bases from J, the junction contained 6 bases not matched to a gene. The CDR3 length is 15 residues. CDR3 nucleotides: TGTGCCAGCAGCGCCAGGACAGGGGCCGGAAACACCATATATTTT. It translates to CASSARTGAGNTIYF.

This chain joins TRBV20-1 and TRBJ2-5; no firm D call. The germline V gene has CDR1 DFQATT and CDR2 SNEGSKA (reference sequence). The CDR3 covers 13 residues. Trimming cost V 3 bases and J 2 bases, with 10 bases left between them. The CDR3 DNA reads TGCAGTGCTAGCTCGAGGAATCAAGAGACCCAGTACTTC. It yields the protein CSASSRNQETQYF.

V is TRBV28 and J is TRBJ1-5, with a tentative D call TRBD1 (5 bases). Between the trimmed V and J ends, which lost 6 bases and 0 bases, there was a span of 9 bases. This CDR3 is built from 14 residues. Germline CDR1 reads MDHEN; CDR2 reads SYDVKM. CDR3 DNA sequence: TGTGCCAGCAGAGGGGCATATAGCAATCAGCCCCAGCATTTT. This translates into CASRGAYSNQPQHF. The variable domain in full, with the rest retrieved from reference TRBV28 and TRBJ1-5, is DVKVTQSSRYLVKRTGEKVFLECVQDMDHENMFWYRQDPGLGLRLIYFSYDVKMKEKGDIPEGYSVSREKKERFSLILESASTNQTSMYLCASRGAYSNQPQHFGDGTRLSIL.

CDR3 in amino acids: CASSLDGDINQPQHF. CDR3 sequence (DNA): TGTGCCAGTAGCTTAGATGGGGACATCAATCAGCCCCAGCATTTT. The rearrangement joins TRBV19 to TRBJ1-5; perhaps TRBD1 as D (6 bases). Per the germline V gene, CDR1 is LNHDA and CDR2 is SQIVND (reference sequence). CDR3 length equals 15 residues. Trimming took 6 bases from V and 3 from J, leaving 15 bases between them.

J is TRBJ2-5 and V is TRBV6-1; the match to TRBD2 covers 11 bases. Unmatched junction bases numbered 15, after V lost 7 bases and J lost 5 bases. CDR3 length: 17 residues. Germline CDR1 is MNHNS and CDR2 is SASEGT. CDR3 sequence (DNA): TGTGCCAGCACCTCCGGGACTAGCGGACCCCGGAGGGAGACCCAGTACTTC. Its translation: CASTSGTSGPRRETQYF.

The rearrangement links TRBV25-1 to TRBJ2-7; TRBD1 might be the D (6 bases). The CDR3 contains 14 residues. Germline loops: CDR1 MGHDK, CDR2 SYGVNS. V shed 1 base and J shed 2 bases, with 9 bases lying between them. CDR3 DNA: TGTGCCAGCAGTGAATTGGACAGACCCTACGAGCAGTACTTC. Protein: CASSELDRPYEQYF.

The genes are TRBV6-1 and TRBJ2-3, with TRBD1 matching over 8 bases. V shed 4 bases, J shed 5 bases, and the junction held 8 bases outside the gene matches. In germline, CDR1 is MNHNS, CDR2 SASEGT. The CDR3 consists of 15 residues. The CDR3 DNA sequence: TGTGCCAGCAGTGTGAGACAGGGGTTTGTAGATACGCAGTATTTT. It yields the protein CASSVRQGFVDTQYF.

The chain uses TRBV5-1 and TRBJ2-3; 15 bases match TRBD2. The germline V gene encodes CDR1 SGHRS and CDR2 YFSETQ. The V gene end was trimmed by 4 bases and the J gene end by 3 bases; junction bases not matched to a gene: 9. CDR3 length equals 18 residues. CDR3 DNA sequence: TGCGCCAGCAGCCCGGCGATGGGACTAGCGGGAGGTACAGATACGCAGTATTTT. Amino acids: CASSPAMGLAGGTDTQYF.

The chain has TRBV12-3 or TRBV12-4 and TRBJ1-5; 10 bases line up with TRBD1. Trimming at V came to 6 bases and at J to 4 bases, leaving 6 bases not matched to a gene. There are 15 residues in the CDR3. The CDR3 loop reads CASRGTGDQNQPQHF. The CDR3 DNA reads as TGTGCCAGCAGGGGGACAGGGGACCAAAATCAGCCCCAGCATTTT.

This sequence joins TRBV27 and TRBJ1-6; 7 bases match TRBD1. The CDR3 loop spans 17 amino acids. Germline V gives CDR1 MNHEY, CDR2 SMNVEV (reference sequence). Trimming at V came to 6 bases and at J to 6 bases, leaving 14 bases not matched to a gene. CDR3 amino acids: CASSAGGSRLLNSPLHF. DNA of the CDR3: TGTGCCAGCAGCGCAGGGGGATCAAGACTCCTTAATTCACCCCTCCACTTT.

This clonotype was picked up one time. The chain is built from TRBV6-1 and TRBJ1-2; D is unclear. The CDR3 covers 11 residues. V lost 7 bases, J lost 5 bases, and 8 bases lay in between. Looked up from germline, CDR1 is MNHNS and CDR2 is SASEGT. CDR3: CASMEGYGYTF. The CDR3 bases are TGTGCCAGCATGGAAGGGTATGGCTACACCTTC.

V usage is TRBV24-1 and J usage is TRBJ2-1; D not certain. V was cut by 4 bases and J by 0 bases, with 15 bases left in between. This CDR3 is 17 amino acids long. Germline V gives CDR1 KGHDR, CDR2 SFDVKD. The CDR3 loop reads CATSDTVGRSSYNEQFF. CDR3 bases: TGTGCCACCAGTGACACCGTAGGGCGGTCCTCCTACAATGAGCAGTTCTTC.

The CDR3 region has the DNA TGTGCCAGTTATAGGGGCGGAACCTATAATTCACCCCTCCACTTT. This gives the protein CASYRGGTYNSPLHF. The gene calls are TRBV28 and TRBJ1-6; possible D gene TRBD1, 5 bases. The germline V and J ends were trimmed by 9 bases and 2 bases, with 14 bases remaining between them. CDR3 length: 15 residues. The germline CDR1 and CDR2 sequences are MDHEN and SYDVKM.

The chain is built from TRBV6-1 and TRBJ1-1, with no clear D. Germline V gene data show CDR1 as MNHNS and CDR2 as SASEGT. The V end was cut by 6 bases, the J end by 4 bases, with 12 bases between. The CDR3 runs 13 residues. In DNA, the CDR3 is TGTGCCAGCAGCCGTACAGCGGCCACTGAAGCTTTCTTT. Its protein product is CASSRTAATEAFF.

J is TRBJ2-1 and V is TRBV6-4; 9 bases line up with TRBD2. Germline trimming cut 0 bases from V and 8 bases from J; bases unmatched to any gene: 5. The V gene's germline CDR1 is MRHNA and CDR2 SNTAGT. The CDR3 sequence is 15 residues long. The CDR3 DNA is TGTGCCAGCAGTGACTCGTCTAGCGGGATTGATGAGCAGTTCTTC. This encodes CASSDSSSGIDEQFF.

There are a few counts of this clonotype. CDR3 nucleotide sequence: TGTGCCAGCCTCGGGTTTTTCAACACTGAAGCTTTCTTT. Protein product: CASLGFFNTEAFF. The chain couples TRBV27 to TRBJ1-1, with D hard to call. CDR3 length equals 13 residues. Trimming stripped 8 bases from V and 2 bases from J, with 12 bases between. Germline V gene data show CDR1 as MNHEY and CDR2 as SMNVEV (reference sequence).

This clonotype appeared a few times. The chain uses TRBV20-1 and TRBJ2-1, with 10 nucleotides matching TRBD2. From germline, CDR1 is DFQATT and CDR2 SNEGSKA (reference sequence). The V segment lost 3 bases and the J segment 9 bases; nucleotides outside the gene matches: 8. This CDR3 region has 14 residues. The CDR3 nucleotides are TGCAGTGCTAGCGGCAGCGGGAGGGCCAGTGAGCAGTTCTTC. It yields the protein CSASGSGRASEQFF.